The 30 T cell receptor beta chains listed next were all sequenced from one sample in a study of tumor and adjacent non-tumor tissue in lung cancer. The template was RNA from unsorted bulk tissue. More than 3 cm separated this lung sample from the edge of the tumor. A modified ARM-PCR protocol with three rounds of nested PCR amplified TCRbeta. Via MiXCR, TCRdb re-called the multiplex PCR reads, giving one row per CDR3 protein. Of 40,000 to 45,000 distinct CDR3 sequences detected, 60% to 70% appear once; the ten largest clones hold around a fifth. Sample: distant non-tumor lung tissue. These receptors were taken from a woman aged 40 to 49 with non-small cell lung cancer.

The chain recombines TRBV11-3 with TRBJ2-7; 8 positions match TRBD1. J lost 2 bases, V lost 8 bases, and 8 bases had no gene match. This CDR3 comprises 14 residues. Germline V CDR1 and CDR2: SGHNT, YENEEA. CDR3 nucleotide sequence: TGTGCCAGCTTGGGGACAGGTCCCGCCTACGAGCAGTACTTC. It yields the protein CASLGTGPAYEQYF.

Turning to this clonotype: The CDR3 does not end in the conserved phenylalanine or tryptophan, so this is likely a read error. This chain links TRBV29-1 with TRBJ2-1; tentative D call: TRBD1 (6 bases). The ends were cut back, 8 bases at V and 6 bases at J, with 17 bases in the middle. Germline CDR1 is SQVTM and CDR2 is ANQGSEA. This CDR3 has 13 residues. The CDR3 loop is CSIFSGVPNEQFL. CDR3 nucleotides: TGCAGCATTTTTTCAGGGGTCCCCAATGAGCAGTTCTTA.

Concerning this clonotype itself: An end of the junction differs from the germline gene, which may be a read error. The V gene is TRBV11-1, the J gene TRBJ2-5; D not resolved. The CDR3 loop spans 14 amino acids. Germline assignment: CDR1 SGHAT and CDR2 FQDESV (reference sequence). As DNA, the CDR3 is TGTACCAGCAGCATCGGCGTTAGGAAGGAGACCCAGTACTTC. Protein sequence: CTSSIGVRKETQYF. Full variable domain (missing parts from reference TRBV11-1 and TRBJ2-5): EAEVAQSPRYKITEKSQAVAFWCDPISGHATLYWYRQILGQGPELLVQFQDESVVDDSQLPKDRFSAERLKGVDSTLKIQPAELGDSAMYLCTSSIGVRKETQYFGPGTRLLVL.

In this sample, this clonotype turned up many times. V is TRBV13 and J is TRBJ2-1; possible D gene TRBD1, 6 bases. Per the germline V gene, CDR1 is PRHDT and CDR2 is FYEKMQ (reference sequence). V shed 1 base and J shed 7 bases, with 11 bases lying between them. This CDR3 region has 14 residues. In nucleotides, the CDR3 is TGTGCCAGCAGCTTAGCCCAGGGGTGGAATGAGCAGTTCTTC. Encoded protein: CASSLAQGWNEQFF.

With respect to this clonotype: The final CDR3 position lacks the conserved phenylalanine or tryptophan, pointing to a likely read error. V is TRBV10-3 and J is TRBJ1-2; TRBD1 matches 8 bases. This CDR3 has 13 amino acids. Germline V CDR1 and CDR2: ENHRY, SYGVKD. The trim removed 5 bases at V and 3 bases at J, leaving 2 bases unmatched. This CDR3 is CAISPGQDYGYTL. CDR3 DNA sequence: TGTGCCATCAGTCCGGGACAGGACTATGGCTACACCTTA.

The rearrangement uses TRBV4-1 and TRBJ1-2; no definite D call. This CDR3 region has 13 residues. The V and J ends lost 5 bases and 1 base respectively, with 8 bases between them. Germline V gene sequence: CDR1 MGHRA, CDR2 YSYEKL. CDR3 nucleotides: TGCGCCAGCAGCTCCCGAAATAACTATGGCTACACCTTC. Amino acids: CASSSRNNYGYTF.

In regard to this clonotype: One junction end does not reproduce the germline sequence, and a read error may be involved. J is TRBJ2-1 and V is TRBV11-2, with TRBD2 identical over 9 bases. The germline V gene has CDR1 SGHAT and CDR2 FQNNGV. This CDR3 is built from 12 residues. The CDR3 coding sequence is TGTGTCAGCAGCCATAGCGGGAGTCACGAAATCTTC. Translation: CVSSHSGSHEIF.

To note about this clonotype: The junction departs from the called germline gene at one end, perhaps through a read error. The chain uses TRBV5-1 and TRBJ2-5; TRBD2 might be the D (5 bases). The CDR3 is 13 amino acids. Germline V lookup: CDR1 SGHRS, CDR2 YFSETQ. The CDR3 nucleotides are TGCGCCAGCAGCTTGACTAGATATGAGACCCAATACTTC. This encodes CASSLTRYETQYF.

Turning to this clonotype: A much larger clone lies a single base off, so this may be a read error. The V call is TRBV24-1, the J call TRBJ2-7; possibly TRBD1 for D (5 bases). The ends were cut back, 7 bases at V and 1 base at J, with 13 bases in the middle. Germline lookup yields CDR1 KGHDR and CDR2 SFDVKD. CDR3 size: 14 residues. CDR3 protein: CATSFSTASYEQYF. The CDR3 nucleotides read TGTGCCACCAGCTTCTCGACAGCGTCCTACGAGCAGTACTTC.

The V call is TRBV4-1, the J call TRBJ2-7; D gene ambiguous. Germline V lookup: CDR1 MGHRA, CDR2 YSYEKL. V lost 4 bases and J lost 3, with 7 bases in between. The CDR3 length is 12 residues. This CDR3 is CASSPGLYEQYF. DNA of the CDR3: TGCGCCAGCAGCCCTGGCCTCTACGAGCAGTACTTC.

This clonotype has just one count. The junction does not match germline at one end; this may be a read error. The chain uses TRBV7-8 and TRBJ2-1; D remains unclear. The CDR3 loop spans 13 amino acids. Germline CDR1 is SGHVS and CDR2 is FQNEAQ. The CDR3 DNA sequence: TGTGCCAGCAGCTTTGAAAAGCTAAGAGAGCTGTTCTTC. It yields the protein CASSFEKLRELFF.

Notes on this clonotype: One end of the junction does not line up with germline, which may come from a read error. The gene calls are TRBV6-5 and TRBJ1-1, with D possibly matching TRBD1 (5 bases). The CDR3 consists of 14 residues. Germline V gene data show CDR1 as MNHEY and CDR2 as SVGAGI. In nucleotides, the CDR3 is TGTACCAGTATCAGCCTGGGACGGGACACTGAAGCTTTCTTT. Amino acids: CTSISLGRDTEAFF.

The V call is TRBV11-2, the J call TRBJ1-4; 9 bases align to TRBD1. This CDR3 has 18 residues. Trimming cost V 4 bases and J 17 bases; bases outside gene matches: 26. The V gene's germline CDR1 is SGHAT and CDR2 FQNNGV. CDR3 protein: CASSSGQGTFIIDENLFF. The CDR3 DNA sequence: TGTGCCAGCAGCTCAGGACAGGGGACATTCATAATCGATGAAAACCTATTTTTT.

Of note for this clonotype: One end of the junction is discordant with germline, which a read error may explain. V usage is TRBV10-3 and J usage is TRBJ2-1; 8 positions agree with TRBD2. Germline CDR1 reads ENHRY; CDR2 reads SYGVKD. The CDR3 has 16 residues. CDR3: CAISESLTSGENEQLF. The CDR3 coding sequence is TGTGCCATCAGTGAGTCTCTAACTAGCGGTGAAAATGAGCAGCTCTTC.

V gene TRBV12-3 or TRBV12-4 combines with J gene TRBJ1-4, with TRBD1 identical over 7 bases. J lost 7 bases, V lost 8 bases, and 10 bases had no gene match. The CDR3 has 14 residues. CDR3 sequence (DNA): TGTGCCAGCCGTTCGCTGGACAGGAGTGAAAAACTGTTTTTT. This codes for CASRSLDRSEKLFF.

The chain couples TRBV20-1 to TRBJ2-7, with D unresolved. CDR1 DFQATT and CDR2 SNEGSKA come from the germline V gene (reference sequence). The CDR3 has 12 residues. CDR3 amino acids: CCVKREYYEQYF. In DNA form, the CDR3 reads TGCTGCGTTAAAAGAGAATACTACGAGCAGTACTTC.

This clonotype occurred a few times. This chain joins TRBV10-2 and TRBJ1-1, with TRBD1 matching 11 bases. The CDR3 is 13 amino acids. CDR1 and CDR2 from the germline V gene are WSHSY and SAAADI. V gave up 4 bases and J gave up 10 bases; unmatched junction bases: 5. The CDR3 DNA is TGCGCCAGCAGTGGGGACAGGGGGGGAGGAGCTTTCTTT. This sequence encodes CASSGDRGGGAFF.

This clonotype was detected only a few times. A junction end diverges from the germline sequence, so it may reflect a read error. The rearrangement uses TRBV11-3 and TRBJ2-3; 8 nucleotides line up with TRBD2. This CDR3 comprises 17 residues. Looked up from germline, CDR1 is SGHNT and CDR2 is YENEEA. The CDR3 DNA reads as TGTGCCGGCAGCTCAAGCCTTCTAGCGGGTGGGGGAGATACGCAGTATTTT. It is translated as CAGSSSLLAGGGDTQYF.

J is TRBJ1-2 and V is TRBV29-1, with no clear D. V was pared by 3 bases and J by 0 bases, with 11 bases between. The CDR3 has 14 residues. Germline V gene lookup returns CDR1 SQVTM and CDR2 ANQGSEA. The CDR3 is CSVDAQETNYGYTF. For the CDR3, the DNA is TGCAGCGTTGATGCCCAGGAAACTAACTATGGCTACACCTTC. Full variable domain (missing parts from reference TRBV29-1 and TRBJ1-2): SAVISQKPSRDICQRGTSLTIQCQVDSQVTMMFWYRQQPGQSLTLIATANQGSEATYESGFVIDKFPISRPNLTFSTLTVSNMSPEDSSIYLCSVDAQETNYGYTFGSGTRLTVV.

This clonotype was counted a few times. A much larger clone lies a single base off, so this may be a read error. The rearrangement joins TRBV4-1 to TRBJ2-7; D uncertain. The CDR3 runs to 14 residues. V dropped 1 base and J dropped 6 bases, with 13 bases sitting between them. Germline CDR1 reads MGHRA; CDR2 reads YSYEKL. CDR3 residues: CASSQAWGRAEQYF. CDR3 sequence (DNA): TGCGCCAGCAGCCAAGCTTGGGGAAGGGCCGAGCAGTACTTC.

About this clonotype itself: Germline and junction disagree at one end, which may indicate a read error. The chain uses TRBV11-3 and TRBJ2-3; 9 bases line up with TRBD1. Germline assignment: CDR1 SGHNT and CDR2 YENEEA. This CDR3 spans 14 amino acids. In DNA, the CDR3 is TGTGCCATCAGCCCTGGACAGGGGTCGGATACGAAGTATTTT. Translation gives CAISPGQGSDTKYF.

On this clonotype: A much more abundant neighbour one base away suggests this may be a read error. The chain combines TRBV30 with TRBJ1-1, with TRBD1 as a possible D gene (5 bases). The CDR3 sequence is 15 residues long. Germline loops: CDR1 GTSNPN, CDR2 SVGIG (reference sequence). As DNA, the CDR3 is TGTGCCAGGAGGGGAATAGCCCTTCTGAACACTGAAGCTTTCTTT. As protein: CARRGIALLNTEAFF.

Of note for this clonotype: A read error is likely, as this CDR3 ends without the conserved phenylalanine or tryptophan. This chain joins TRBV6-6 and TRBJ2-7, with 7 bases that match TRBD1. Germline CDR1 is MNHNY and CDR2 is SVGAGI (reference sequence). This CDR3 region has 17 residues. CDR3 region: CASSYVGVLGQTYEQYL. CDR3 DNA: TGTGCCAGCAGTTACGTAGGTGTCCTGGGACAGACCTACGAACAGTACTTA.

Remarks on this clonotype: At one end the junction does not follow the germline gene, possibly because of a read error. The chain recombines TRBV29-1 with TRBJ2-7, with D tentatively TRBD2 (6 bases). This CDR3 comprises 12 residues. CDR1 is SQVTM and CDR2 is ANQGSEA in the germline V gene. The CDR3 DNA reads TGTGGCGTTGAAAGAGGGTCGGGACTGAAGTACTTC. Residues: CGVERGSGLKYF.

The chain carries TRBV5-5 and TRBJ2-7, with D possibly matching TRBD2 (6 bases). Germline V lookup: CDR1 SGHKS, CDR2 YYEKEE (reference sequence). With 3 bases removed from V and 3 bases from J, the gap between germline ends came to 13 bases. CDR3 size: 14 residues. The CDR3 loop is CASSSYRESYEQYF. The CDR3 bases are TGTGCCAGCAGCTCTTACCGGGAGAGCTACGAGCAGTACTTC.

This clonotype was seen at least ten times. This chain connects TRBV29-1 to TRBJ2-5; D call uncertain. V was shortened by 4 bases and J by 0 bases, with 9 bases between the two germline ends. Germline V gene data show CDR1 as SQVTM and CDR2 as ANQGSEA. This CDR3 has 13 amino acids. CDR3: CSVAVGYQETQYF. The CDR3, as DNA: TGCAGCGTTGCTGTGGGCTACCAAGAGACCCAGTACTTC.

As for this clonotype: Mismatch with germline at one junction end may stem from a read error. This sequence joins TRBV11-3 and TRBJ2-1; D uncertain. The CDR3 covers 13 residues. CDR1 and CDR2 (germline): SGHNT, YENEEA. CDR3 protein: CASGLGIYNEQFF. For the CDR3, the DNA is TGTGCCAGCGGCTTAGGAATTTACAATGAGCAATTCTTC.

The V call is TRBV7-9, the J call TRBJ1-6; a possible D gene is TRBD1 (5 bases). Germline-derived CDR1 and CDR2 are SEHNR and FQNEAQ (reference sequence). V lost 10 bases and J 7 bases, leaving 17 bases between the germline ends. This CDR3 contains 14 residues. The CDR3 DNA is TGTGCCAACAGGTCAGACGGCAGAAATTCACCCCTCCACTTT. As protein: CANRSDGRNSPLHF.

Of note for this clonotype: An end of the junction differs from the germline gene, which may be a read error. The chain couples TRBV6-6 to TRBJ2-7; D possibly matches TRBD1 or TRBD2 (5 bases each). This CDR3 is built from 15 residues. Germline V gives CDR1 MNHNY, CDR2 SVGAGI (reference sequence). The CDR3 sequence: CDSGLGPQAYYEHYF. The CDR3, as DNA: TGTGACAGCGGCCTGGGCCCACAGGCCTACTACGAGCATTACTTC.

J is TRBJ1-4 and V is TRBV14; D might be TRBD1 (5 bases). From germline, CDR1 is SGHDN and CDR2 FVKESK. The ends were cut back, 3 bases at V and 0 bases at J, with 11 bases in the middle. This CDR3 spans 16 amino acids. CDR3: CASSQERQTTNEKLFF. The CDR3 bases are TGTGCCAGCAGCCAGGAACGACAGACAACTAATGAAAAACTGTTTTTT.